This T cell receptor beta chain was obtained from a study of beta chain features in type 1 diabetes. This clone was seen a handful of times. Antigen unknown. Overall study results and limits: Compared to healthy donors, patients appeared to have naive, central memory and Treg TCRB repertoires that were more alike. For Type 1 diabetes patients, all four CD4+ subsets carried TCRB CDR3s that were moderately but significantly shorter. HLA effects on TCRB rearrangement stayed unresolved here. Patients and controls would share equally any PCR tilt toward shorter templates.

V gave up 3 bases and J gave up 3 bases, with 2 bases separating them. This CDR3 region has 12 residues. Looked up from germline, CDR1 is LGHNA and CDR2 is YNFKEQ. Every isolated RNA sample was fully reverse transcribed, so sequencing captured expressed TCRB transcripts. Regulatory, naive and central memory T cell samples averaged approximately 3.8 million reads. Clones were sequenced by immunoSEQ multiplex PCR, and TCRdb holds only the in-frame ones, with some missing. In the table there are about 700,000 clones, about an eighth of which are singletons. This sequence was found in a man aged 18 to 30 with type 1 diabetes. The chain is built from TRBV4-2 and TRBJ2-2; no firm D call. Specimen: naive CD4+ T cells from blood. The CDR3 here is CASSQDTGELFF. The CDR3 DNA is TGTGCCAGCAGCCAGGACACCGGGGAGCTGTTTTTT.